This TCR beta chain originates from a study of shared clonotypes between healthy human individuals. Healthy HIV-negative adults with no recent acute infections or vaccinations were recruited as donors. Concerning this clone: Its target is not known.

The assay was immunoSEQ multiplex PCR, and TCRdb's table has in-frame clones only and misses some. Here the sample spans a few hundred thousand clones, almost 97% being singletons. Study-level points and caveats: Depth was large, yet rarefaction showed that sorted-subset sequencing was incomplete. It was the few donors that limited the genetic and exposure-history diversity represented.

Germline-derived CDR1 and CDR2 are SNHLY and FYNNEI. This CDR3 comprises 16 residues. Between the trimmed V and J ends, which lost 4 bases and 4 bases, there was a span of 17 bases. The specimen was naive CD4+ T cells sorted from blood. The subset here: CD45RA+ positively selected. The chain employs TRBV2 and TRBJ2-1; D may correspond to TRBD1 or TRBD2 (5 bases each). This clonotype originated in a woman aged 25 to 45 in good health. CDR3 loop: CASSAGPPIGYNEQFF. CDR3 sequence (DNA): TGTGCCAGCAGTGCGGGACCCCCCATTGGGTACAATGAGCAGTTCTTC.